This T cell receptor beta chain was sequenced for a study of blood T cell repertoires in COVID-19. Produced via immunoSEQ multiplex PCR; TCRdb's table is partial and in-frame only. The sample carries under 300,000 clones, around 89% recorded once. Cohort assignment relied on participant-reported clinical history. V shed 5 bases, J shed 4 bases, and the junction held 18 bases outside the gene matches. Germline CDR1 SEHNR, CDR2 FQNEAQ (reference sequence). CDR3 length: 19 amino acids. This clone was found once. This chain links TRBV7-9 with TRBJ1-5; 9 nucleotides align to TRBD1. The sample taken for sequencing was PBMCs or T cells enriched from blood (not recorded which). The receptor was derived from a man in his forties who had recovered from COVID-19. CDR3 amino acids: CASSTYVPGQGRSNQPQHF. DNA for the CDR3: TGTGCCAGCAGCACCTACGTCCCGGGACAGGGTCGAAGTAATCAGCCCCAGCATTTT.